The T cell receptor beta chain described here comes from a study of OX40 agonist ivuxolimab in advanced cancers. The repertoire was sequenced with immunoSEQ multiplex PCR; TCRdb's copy has only in-frame clones and lacks some. The data hold about 94,000 clones, with around 90% observed a single time. General study results and limits: Clonal expansion in partial responders at 0.1-3.0 mg/kg ranked among the lowest. With doses of 0.1 to 3.0 mg/kg, CD4+ and CD8+ blood T cells had undergone clonal expansion by week 6.

The ends were cut back, 5 bases at V and 4 bases at J, with 14 bases in the middle. Germline V gene sequence: CDR1 LNHDA, CDR2 SQIVND (reference sequence). CDR3 length: 15 residues. Comments on this clone: What it recognizes is unknown.

The clonotype comes from an adult with an advanced solid tumor such as melanoma, head and neck, liver or kidney cancer. The sequenced sample was CD4+ or CD8+ T cells sorted from blood, obtained in a trial of the OX40 agonist ivuxolimab. The rearrangement links TRBV19 to TRBJ1-4; D gene unclear. The CDR3 coding sequence is TGTGCCAGTAGTTCCCAAGCCGGGTATAATGAAAAACTGTTTTTT. Translation: CASSSQAGYNEKLFF.